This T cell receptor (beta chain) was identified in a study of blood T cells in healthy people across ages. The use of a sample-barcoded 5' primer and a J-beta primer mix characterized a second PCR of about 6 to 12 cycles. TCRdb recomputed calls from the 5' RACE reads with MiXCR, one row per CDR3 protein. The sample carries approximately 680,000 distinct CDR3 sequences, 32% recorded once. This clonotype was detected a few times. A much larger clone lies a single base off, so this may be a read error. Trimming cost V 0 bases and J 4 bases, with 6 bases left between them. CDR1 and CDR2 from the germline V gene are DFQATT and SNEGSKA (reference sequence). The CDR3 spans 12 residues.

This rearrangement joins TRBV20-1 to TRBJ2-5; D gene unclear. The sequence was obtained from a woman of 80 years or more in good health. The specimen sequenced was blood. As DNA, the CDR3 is TGCAGTGCTAGAGATAGGACAGAGACCCAGTACTTC. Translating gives CSARDRTETQYF.